These 9 T cell receptor beta chains share one sample of origin, sequenced in a study of regulatory T cells in long-lasting Graves disease. Regarding time point: newly diagnosed GD, antithyroid drugs for less than 3 months. With RNA extracted from PBMCs as input, the TCR library was made. Relying on iRepertoire HTBI primers and Arm-PCR of CDR3 regions, the team built TCR beta libraries. One entry per CDR3 protein, called by TCRdb with MiXCR from the multiplex PCR reads. The repertoire holds around 400,000 distinct CDR3 sequences, with over 9.5% as singletons. This sample also appeared in a second study, on T cells in Graves' hyperthyroidism and ophthalmopathy.

The sequencing here drew on peripheral blood mononuclear cells (PBMCs), taken at new diagnosis, from a patient treated with antithyroid drugs. These receptors originate from a woman in her late teens or twenties with Graves disease.

This clonotype was picked up many times. The V gene is TRBV6-1, the J gene TRBJ1-5; TRBD1 matches 8 bases. Unmatched junction bases numbered 7, after V lost 5 bases and J lost 4 bases. The CDR3 extends over 15 amino acids. CDR1 and CDR2 (germline): MNHNS, SASEGT. The CDR3 bases are TGTGCCAGCAGTCGGAGGACAGGGTTTAATCAGCCCCAGCATTTT. Translation gives CASSRRTGFNQPQHF.

Ten or more counts support this clonotype. J is TRBJ1-5 and V is TRBV12-3 or TRBV12-4; D is unclear. The CDR3 extends over 14 amino acids. V shed 3 bases and J shed 7 bases, with 13 bases lying between them. The CDR3 loop is CASSFRPIPQPQHF. The CDR3 nucleotides read TGTGCCAGCAGTTTCAGACCCATTCCCCAGCCCCAGCATTTT.

This clonotype has at least ten counts. This chain links TRBV27 with TRBJ2-7; no clear D gene. The V and J ends lost 6 bases and 2 bases respectively, with 14 bases between them. Germline values: CDR1 MNHEY, CDR2 SMNVEV (reference sequence). This CDR3 is 14 amino acids long. This chain's CDR3 is CASSHYGPTYEQYF. The CDR3 coding sequence is TGTGCCAGCAGCCACTATGGGCCCACCTACGAGCAGTACTTC.

This clonotype was found many times. V usage is TRBV5-1 and J usage is TRBJ2-5; 11 bases match TRBD2. The CDR3 is 15 amino acids. Germline CDR1 and CDR2: SGHRS and YFSETQ. The V and J ends lost 5 bases and 2 bases, in that order; junction bases with no gene match: 5. CDR3 loop: CASSSGLAVQETQYF. The CDR3 DNA is TGCGCCAGCAGTTCGGGACTAGCGGTACAAGAGACCCAGTACTTC.

The table lists this clonotype with many counts. The chain couples TRBV6-1 to TRBJ2-7; 9 bases are a match to TRBD2. The CDR3 contains 14 residues. V was pared by 10 bases and J by 3 bases, with 10 bases of the junction left unmatched. The germline CDR1 and CDR2 sequences are MNHNS and SASEGT. The CDR3 region is CATSPAGGDYEQYF. The CDR3 DNA follows: TGTGCCACCTCCCCAGCGGGAGGCGACTACGAGCAGTACTTC.

The V call is TRBV29-1, the J call TRBJ2-1, with D unresolved. The CDR3 spans 10 residues. Germline CDR1 and CDR2: SQVTM and ANQGSEA. The CDR3 nucleotides are TGCAGTGGCGGTATCAATGAGCAGTTCTTC. Residues: CSGGINEQFF.

This clonotype was counted ten times or more. J is TRBJ2-5 and V is TRBV12-3 or TRBV12-4; 9 nucleotides line up with TRBD2. The CDR3 is 14 amino acids. The trim removed 6 bases at V and 13 bases at J, leaving 15 bases unmatched. CDR3 residues: CASSHSRERGVRYF. The CDR3 DNA is TGTGCCAGCAGCCACTCCAGAGAGCGGGGGGTCAGGTACTTC.

This clonotype has a count of ten or more. Here the CDR3 DNA reads TGCAGCGTTGTTAGGGCACAGATCCGAAGTAGAGGGCATGGCTACACCTTC. This gives the protein CSVVRAQIRSRGHGYTF. The chain recombines TRBV29-1 with TRBJ1-2; no firm D call. The CDR3 spans 17 residues. Germline V gene lookup returns CDR1 SQVTM and CDR2 ANQGSEA. Trimming left V 4 bases short and J 6 bases short, with 27 bases between.

This clonotype showed up many times. The chain recombines TRBV10-3 with TRBJ2-7; 7 nucleotides align to TRBD1. This CDR3 is built from 15 residues. CDR1 is ENHRY, CDR2 SYGVKD, per germline. V trimming: 0 bases; J trimming: 3 bases; junction bases outside the gene matches: 5. CDR3 sequence reads: CAISESRGRDYEQYF. The CDR3, as DNA: TGTGCCATCAGTGAGTCGAGGGGGCGAGACTACGAGCAGTACTTC.